These 7 T cell receptor beta chains were all obtained from the same sample, sequenced in a study of T cells after yellow fever vaccination. TCRdb fed the 5' RACE reads into MiXCR, producing one record per CDR3 protein. The sample records roughly 250,000 distinct CDR3 sequences, 13% being singletons. Sequenced material: CD4+ T cells sorted from PBMCs, taken 45 days after the yellow fever booster vaccination. The receptors derive from a man between 25 and 39 years old who received the YFV17D yellow fever vaccine.

The chain has TRBV5-1 and TRBJ2-1, with 7 positions matching TRBD2. The trim removed 4 bases at V and 3 bases at J, leaving 4 bases unmatched. CDR1 and CDR2 from the germline V gene are SGHRS and YFSETQ. This CDR3 spans 14 amino acids. CDR3 sequence (DNA): TGCGCCAGCAGCACCGGACTAGTCTACAATGAGCAGTTCTTC. Encoded protein: CASSTGLVYNEQFF.

Turning to this clonotype: Sequence at one end of the junction differs from germline and may be a read error. The V call is TRBV4-3, the J call TRBJ2-7; 7 bases are a match to TRBD2. The CDR3 runs 15 residues. In germline, CDR1 is LGHNA, CDR2 YSLEER. CDR3 loop: CVSSRGLSGTYEQYF. In DNA form, the CDR3 reads TGCGTCAGCAGCCGAGGACTAAGCGGGACCTACGAGCAGTACTTC.

This chain links TRBV7-2 with TRBJ1-1, with D perhaps matching TRBD1 (5 bases). Germline assignment: CDR1 SGHTA and CDR2 FQGNSA. The CDR3 spans 13 residues. The V end was cut by 6 bases, the J end by 1 base, with 9 bases between. The CDR3 DNA sequence: TGTGCCAGCAGAGGGGTGACGAACACTGAAGCTTTCTTT. It specifies CASRGVTNTEAFF.

This clonotype has at least ten counts. The chain employs TRBV20-1 and TRBJ2-7; D unresolved. The CDR3 has 10 residues. Per the germline V gene, CDR1 is DFQATT and CDR2 is SNEGSKA (reference sequence). V lost 5 bases, J lost 5 bases, and 7 bases lay in between. CDR3 region: CSASPHEQYF. CDR3 coding DNA: TGCAGTGCTTCCCCGCACGAGCAGTACTTC.

V is TRBV4-3 and J is TRBJ1-4; no clear D. The CDR3 extends over 14 amino acids. Germline values: CDR1 LGHNA, CDR2 YSLEER. Trimming took off 3 bases at V and 3 bases at J, with 8 bases between the two ends. Written as DNA, the CDR3 is TGCGCCAGCAGCCAGGGCGAATCTAATGAAAAACTGTTTTTT. Translating it yields CASSQGESNEKLFF.

The chain has TRBV5-1 and TRBJ2-7, with TRBD2 matching 15 bases. This CDR3 comprises 17 residues. The V gene end was trimmed by 0 bases and the J gene end by 5 bases; junction bases not matched to a gene: 6. Germline V gene sequence: CDR1 SGHRS, CDR2 YFSETQ. The CDR3: CASSLARTSGRADEQYF. CDR3 nucleotides: TGCGCCAGCAGCTTGGCCCGGACTAGCGGGAGGGCCGACGAGCAGTACTTC.

This clonotype has only a few counts. CDR3 amino acids: CASTSGRAANTGELFF. CDR3 sequence (DNA): TGTGCCAGCACTAGCGGGAGGGCCGCGAACACCGGGGAGCTGTTTTTT. The chain combines TRBV25-1 with TRBJ2-2; the match to TRBD2 covers 12 bases. Germline CDR1 MGHDK, CDR2 SYGVNS. Trimming took 7 bases from V and 0 from J; bases not matched to a gene: 3. The CDR3 runs to 16 residues.